This TCR beta chain was found in a study of shared clonotypes between healthy human individuals (dated by TCRdb to 2019 to 2021). In the study overall: A couple of women and a few men aged 18 to 49 years were included in the cohort. Per donor, three plates each were used for CD4 naive and CD4 memory, two for CD8 naive, and one for CD8 memory. Blood TCR repertoires of roughly five healthy adults were deeply sequenced to estimate repertoire size and the extent of clonotype sharing between individuals. To increase sequencing depth and limit assay-specific biases, different laboratories used diverse techniques to prepare libraries and sequence TCR repertoires. Per donor, leukapheresis produced somewhere between about 0.9 and 9.5 billion PBMCs.

Study-wide findings and limitations: Sampling was restricted to blood, and TCR repertoires in tissues likely differ from the TCR repertoires found in blood. Compared with non-shared clonotypes, the clonotypes found in all four sorted-subset donors had higher generation probabilities. Across a few donors, roughly 5.4% of naive CD4, roughly 3.4% of naive CD8, roughly 2.3% of memory CD4, and around 0.4% of memory CD8 clonotypes were shared. The genetic and exposure-history diversity represented was limited by the small number of donors. Naive subsets generally had larger estimated clonotype richness than memory subsets. Pairwise subsampling led to the expectation that sequencing depth would affect the degree of clonotype sharing among donors. Rarefaction of sorted-subset datasets indicated incomplete sequencing despite the large sequencing depth.

The donors were healthy, HIV-negative adults with no recently reported acute infections or vaccinations. All donors were Caucasian adults living in Nashville, Tennessee, USA. CD4+ T cells were enriched through magnetic negative selection, after which naive cells were positively selected on CD45RA and the remaining negative fraction served as the memory subset. Blood was collected by leukapheresis, and PBMCs were isolated by Ficoll-Histopaque density gradient centrifugation and then cryopreserved in liquid nitrogen vapor phase. Analytical flow cytometry was used to check the purity and quantity of each magnetically sorted T cell population. Each sorted fraction had its genomic DNA isolated and then quantified by UV absorbance on a Nanodrop 2000c. TCR CDR3 regions were amplified from genomic DNA by multiplex PCR using the deep immunoSEQ assay. For each cell subset, the extracted genomic DNA was distributed evenly across all wells of several immunoSEQ 96-well plates, and each plate served as one replicate. For sorted subsets, each replicate PCR was loaded with approximately 190 ng genomic DNA, equivalent to some 27,000 T cell genomes. Purified libraries were measured with a Qubit 3.0 fluorometer, size-checked on a Bioanalyzer 2100, and measured again with the KAPA Library Quantification kit. Each immunoSEQ 96-well plate was sequenced on its own single-read 150-cycle Illumina NextSeq 550 flow cell. From the authors' description of their analysis: Because the immunoSEQ output included only junctional sequences and no quality scores, the filtering could not be the same as the filtering used for full-length reads. Sequences were annotated with PyIR, a Python wrapper for IgBLAST v1.9, and V/J genes and CDR3 were assigned using IMGT germline references. Reads with weak V/J assignments (E-value above 1e-6), missing CDR3, stop codons, out-of-frame junctions, or ambiguous translated residues were removed. V3J clonotypes were defined as sequences sharing an identical inferred V gene, J gene, and CDR3 amino acid sequence. The percentage overlap between two repertoires was calculated by dividing the number of shared unique clonotypes by the size of the smaller repertoire. Richness of each repertoire was evaluated using RTK rarefaction, the Chao1 estimator, and Recon v2.1 estimates of unobserved clonotypes. Generation probabilities for all TCRbeta clonotypes obtained by the gDNA method from four donors were computed using OLGA. TCRdb mirrors the immuneACCESS table, restricted to in-frame sequences. Some clones are absent from its copies; in checked studies, under half trace to an unresolved V gene, and the reason for the others is unknown. The D gene and trimming were derived from the DNA, and the V and J assignments and clone size from that table. Present in this sample are 2 million to 3 million clones, around nine tenths of which were seen just once. The ten largest clones represent 0.13% to 0.15% of the sample.

This clone was picked up a small number of times. No antigen is known for it. No base-level quality is on record; no much larger clone is a single base apart. The CDR3 starts with the cysteine, ends with the phenylalanine, and has 12 residues. The CDR3 DNA has 36 bases and is translated from base 1. The germline V gene yields KGHSH for CDR1 and LQKENI for CDR2. At the junction V is shortened by 0 bases and J by 7 bases, with 6 bases in between. Sequencing was performed on naive CD4+ T cells sorted from blood. The cell subset or site label corresponds to: CD45RA+ positively selected. The sequence links TRBV18 to TRBJ1-2, with an unclear D gene assignment. This sequence was found in a young man in good health. CDR3 sequence: CASSPPSAGYTF. The DNA sequence is given as TGTGCCAGCTCACCACCATCAGCTGGCTACACCTTC.